The present T cell receptor beta chain was sequenced within a study of STAT5B mutations in CD4+ large granular lymphocyte leukemia. Clones were read by immunoSEQ multiplex PCR, and TCRdb kept only the in-frame ones, dropping some. Seen here are under 55,000 clones, 65% to 90% observed once, and the top ten hold 2.6%. The V and J ends lost 0 bases and 9 bases respectively, with 6 bases between them. The CDR3 has 12 residues. Per the germline V gene, CDR1 is LNHDA and CDR2 is SQIVND (reference sequence). J is TRBJ1-5 and V is TRBV19, with D uncertain. Sequences were obtained from CD4+ T cells from blood buffy coats. This TCR came from a human donor in good health. CDR3 sequence (DNA): TGTGCCAGTAGTATAGATCGGGGGCCCCAGCATTTT. The encoded protein is CASSIDRGPQHF.